These 18 T cell receptor beta chains came from one sample sequenced in a study of blood T cell repertoires in COVID-19 (dated by TCRdb to 2020 to 2021). Library generation was performed with the immunoSEQ multiplex PCR assay. As stored in TCRdb, this immuneACCESS dataset retains in-frame rearrangements with V and J assigned. A fraction of the clones does not appear; measured against another copy, unresolved V genes explain less than half of the discrepancy, and the remainder lacks a known reason. The sample contains about 80,000 clones, approximately 80% of them found a single time. Together, the top ten hold around 12% of the sample. Sequencing input: peripheral blood. These TCRs come from a human donor in a cohort sampled during active COVID-19.

The chain couples TRBV5-1 to TRBJ1-6; TRBD1 matches 7 bases. This CDR3 contains 14 residues. After removal of 4 bases from V and 5 bases from J, the junction contained 3 bases not matched to a gene. The germline V gene encodes CDR1 SGHRS and CDR2 YFSETQ. CDR3 DNA: TGCGCCAGCAGCCTAACAGGGGATAATTCACCCCTCCACTTT. As protein: CASSLTGDNSPLHF.

V usage is TRBV3-1 (or the pseudogene TRBV3-2) and J usage is TRBJ1-6; TRBD1 matches 7 bases. This CDR3 spans 14 amino acids. Unmatched junction bases numbered 5, after V lost 3 bases and J lost 9 bases. CDR1 is LGHDT and CDR2 is YNNKEL in the germline V gene (reference sequence). The CDR3 is CASSHGQGGSPLHF. CDR3 nucleotide sequence: TGTGCCAGCAGCCACGGGCAGGGGGGTTCACCCCTCCACTTT.

Here the CDR3 DNA reads TGTGCCAGCAGCTTAAATTGGGGGCTCTCCTACAATGAGCAGTTCTTC. Its protein is CASSLNWGLSYNEQFF. The chain recombines TRBV7-2 with TRBJ2-1; possibly TRBD1 for D (6 bases). The germline gives CDR1 SGHTA, CDR2 FQGNSA. The CDR3 spans 16 residues. With 2 bases removed from V and 0 bases from J, the gap between germline ends came to 11 bases.

The chain combines TRBV7-8 with TRBJ1-2; a possible D gene is TRBD1 (5 bases). The germline V and J ends were trimmed by 0 bases and 8 bases, with 10 bases remaining between them. The CDR3 length is 13 residues. Germline CDR1 reads SGHVS; CDR2 reads FQNEAQ. The CDR3 DNA reads TGTGCCAGCAGCTTAGCCCCAGGGTTCGGCTACACCTTC. This codes for CASSLAPGFGYTF.

As DNA, the CDR3 is TGTGCCAGTAGCCGACAGCCATCAACCAATCAGCCCCAGCATTTT. Amino acid sequence: CASSRQPSTNQPQHF. The genes are TRBV19 and TRBJ1-5; possibly TRBD1 for D (5 bases). The V and J ends lost 6 bases and 3 bases respectively, with 15 bases between them. CDR1 LNHDA and CDR2 SQIVND come from the germline V gene (reference sequence). This CDR3 contains 15 residues.

The chain couples TRBV19 to TRBJ1-5; 7 positions agree with TRBD1. V shed 3 bases and J 6 bases; nucleotides not matched to a gene: 2. The CDR3 has 13 amino acids. The germline V gene has CDR1 LNHDA and CDR2 SQIVND (reference sequence). CDR3 coding DNA: TGTGCCAGTAGTATCAGGGGGGTTCAGCCCCAGCATTTT. Protein product: CASSIRGVQPQHF.

This clone was seen a few times. The V and J genes are TRBV6-5 and TRBJ1-6, with 7 bases matching TRBD1. This CDR3 is 14 amino acids long. Germline V gene sequence: CDR1 MNHEY, CDR2 SVGAGI. The V and J ends lost 5 bases and 9 bases, in that order; junction bases with no gene match: 7. CDR3 residues: CASSSGGGVSPLHF. CDR3 nucleotide sequence: TGTGCCAGCAGTAGTGGAGGGGGCGTTTCACCCCTCCACTTT.

The chain carries TRBV7-3 and TRBJ2-7; 10 bases align to TRBD2. The CDR3 spans 18 residues. V lost 0 bases to trimming and J lost 2 bases; unmatched junction nucleotides: 10. Germline values: CDR1 SGHTA, CDR2 FQGTGA. Written as DNA, the CDR3 is TGTGCCAGCAGCTTAACGTCGGTTAGTAGCGGGGGGCCCTACGAGCAGTACTTC. Encoded protein: CASSLTSVSSGGPYEQYF.

The chain carries TRBV4-1 and TRBJ1-1; 7 positions match TRBD1. The CDR3 totals 16 residues. Germline trimming cut 4 bases from V and 3 bases from J; bases unmatched to any gene: 11. Germline CDR1 MGHRA, CDR2 YSYEKL. CDR3 sequence reads: CASSPQTGRVDTEAFF. For the CDR3, the DNA is TGCGCCAGCAGCCCCCAGACAGGGAGAGTTGACACTGAAGCTTTCTTT.

This clone was seen once. V usage is TRBV7-9 and J usage is TRBJ2-5, with 12 bases matching TRBD1. Germline V CDR1 and CDR2: SEHNR, FQNEAQ (reference sequence). The J segment lost 2 bases and the V segment lost 5 bases, leaving 6 bases of the junction unmatched. The CDR3 runs 16 residues. CDR3 region: CASSAGTGGRQETQYF. The CDR3 DNA is TGTGCCAGCAGCGCTGGGACAGGGGGCCGGCAAGAGACCCAGTACTTC.

In its sample, this clone was seen a few times. CDR3 nucleotide sequence: TGTGCCAGCAGTAGGGTACCAGGGTACGGTAGGGACACTGAAGCTTTCTTT. It yields the protein CASSRVPGYGRDTEAFF. J is TRBJ1-1 and V is TRBV6-2 or TRBV6-3; possible D gene TRBD1, 5 bases. Trimming removed 5 bases at V and 3 bases at J, with 22 bases between. CDR1 and CDR2 (germline): MNHEY, SVGEGT. The CDR3 spans 17 residues.

The table lists this clone with a few counts. The chain's CDR3 is CASSKVGLAGGQDGELFF. As DNA, the CDR3 is TGTGCCAGCAGCAAAGTCGGACTAGCGGGGGGGCAAGACGGGGAGCTGTTTTTT. V is TRBV21-1 and J is TRBJ2-2; no check of the table's D call, TRBD2, against the DNA was made. TRBV21-1 has pseudogene status. There are 18 residues in the CDR3.

The rearrangement joins TRBV9 to TRBJ2-2; 8 positions match TRBD2. The CDR3 sequence is 15 residues long. Germline V gives CDR1 SGDLS, CDR2 YYNGEE. The V gene end was trimmed by 4 bases and the J gene end by 4 bases; junction bases not matched to a gene: 6. The CDR3: CASSPGGFGTGELFF. The CDR3 bases are TGTGCCAGCAGCCCGGGAGGGTTTGGCACCGGGGAGCTGTTTTTT. The full variable domain, rest sourced from reference TRBV9 and TRBJ2-2, is DSGVTQTPKHLITATGQRVTLRCSPRSGDLSVYWYQQSLDQGLQFLIQYYNGEERAKGNILERFSAQQFPDLHSELNLSSLELGDSALYFCASSPGGFGTGELFFGEGSRLTVL.

This clone was recorded a few times. The gene calls are TRBV7-8 and TRBJ1-1; D perhaps matches TRBD1 (5 bases). V lost 5 bases, J lost 5 bases, and 18 bases lay in between. This CDR3 spans 15 amino acids. Germline CDR1 reads SGHVS; CDR2 reads FQNEAQ. DNA of the CDR3: TGTGCCAGCAGCCCTGCGGGGGGGACGGAAACTGAAGCTTTCTTT. This sequence encodes CASSPAGGTETEAFF.

The CDR3 region has the DNA TGTGCCAGCAGCTTGGACAGGGTGAACACTGAAGCTTTCTTT. Translated, it gives CASSLDRVNTEAFF. The chain uses TRBV5-5 and TRBJ1-1; D may be TRBD1 (6 bases). The CDR3 runs 14 residues. CDR1 is SGHKS and CDR2 is YYEKEE in the germline V gene (reference sequence). V was cut by 0 bases and J by 0 bases, with 6 bases left in between.

The rearrangement links TRBV5-6 to TRBJ2-7, with 10 nucleotides matching TRBD1. The V gene's germline CDR1 is SGHDT and CDR2 YYEEEE. This CDR3 has 16 amino acids. V lost 3 bases and J lost 4; bases outside the gene matches: 10. The CDR3: CASSSPPGQGRYEQYF. In nucleotides, the CDR3 is TGTGCCAGCAGCTCGCCACCGGGACAGGGGCGTTACGAGCAGTACTTC.

This sequence joins TRBV4-1 and TRBJ1-1; D not certain. Per the germline V gene, CDR1 is MGHRA and CDR2 is YSYEKL. This CDR3 is built from 15 residues. The V end lost 3 bases, the J end lost 1 base, and 12 bases lay between the germline ends. CDR3 in DNA: TGCGCCAGCAGCCACCCAATCGGTGGGAACACTGAAGCTTTCTTT. Protein sequence: CASSHPIGGNTEAFF.

The V gene is TRBV5-1, the J gene TRBJ2-7, with 7 bases matching TRBD1. The trim removed 4 bases at V and 0 bases at J, leaving 4 bases unmatched. In germline, CDR1 is SGHRS, CDR2 YFSETQ. The CDR3 sequence is 14 residues long. The CDR3 region is CASSQGQLSYEQYF. The CDR3 DNA follows: TGCGCCAGCAGCCAGGGACAGCTCTCCTACGAGCAGTACTTC.